The entry that follows covers one T cell receptor (beta chain) sequence. The CDR3 extends over 13 amino acids. V gave up 1 base and J gave up 6 bases, with 9 bases separating them. The germline V gene has CDR1 LGHDT and CDR2 YNNKEL (reference sequence). The sample originates from a study of blood T cell repertoires in COVID-19. Study in general: Researchers got acute and convalescent COVID-19 samples from the United States, Italy and Spain.

Data came from immunoSEQ multiplex PCR; TCRdb stores just in-frame clones and leaves some out. The sample shows about 130,000 clones, more than 75% of them seen only once. This sequence originates from a woman between 70 and 85 years old with COVID-19, enrolled during active disease. V and J are TRBV3-1 (or the pseudogene TRBV3-2) and TRBJ1-1; D gene ambiguous. Input material: peripheral blood. The CDR3 nucleotides are TGTGCCAGCAGCCAAGTAGACGGGGCTGAAGCTTTCTTT. Translating it yields CASSQVDGAEAFF.